This TCR beta chain was captured by sequencing in a study of response to subunit inactivated influenza vaccine. Each CDR3 protein gets one entry after TCRdb re-called the RT-PCR reads with MiXCR. This table holds almost 600,000 distinct CDR3 sequences, around 13% found once. Points from the study as a whole: Authors proposed each seasonal influenza vaccination draws in few new T cells.

J gave up 4 bases and V 6 bases, and 8 bases lay outside the gene matches. The CDR3 loop spans 15 amino acids. The germline V gene has CDR1 DFQATT and CDR2 SNEGSKA (reference sequence). As for this clonotype: What it recognizes is unknown.

The source was PBMCs from blood, collected 11 to 12 days after vaccination. The receptor comes from a man aged 50-59 years who received an inactivated influenza vaccine. The genes are TRBV20-1 and TRBJ2-3; TRBD2 matches 12 bases. The CDR3 loop reads CSAPSGRAWADTQYF. The CDR3, as DNA: TGCAGTGCACCTAGCGGGAGGGCCTGGGCAGATACGCAGTATTTT.